The rows below give T cell receptor beta chains drawn from one sample of a study of early T cells in non-severe SARS-CoV-2 infection. TCRdb itself ran the 5' RACE reads through MiXCR, one entry per CDR3 protein. Among 85,000 to 100,000 distinct CDR3 sequences listed, about 10% were seen once. The specimen was whole blood, collected at baseline. The receptors originated from an adult who was a healthcare worker with PCR-confirmed SARS-CoV-2 infection or an uninfected control (not recorded which). The CDR3 runs from the conserved cysteine through the conserved F or W. A D gene is named only where the DNA matches it firmly. Some rows have no size entry. The others give once, few or many, or a class for an expanded clone.

D	V	size	J	DNA	CDR3
.	TRBV12-3/TRBV12-4	.	TRBJ1-1	TGTGCCAGCACAATGGGAGCGGGTGCTGAAGCTTTCTTT	CASTMGAGAEAFF
.	TRBV11-2	.	TRBJ2-3	TGTGCCAGCAGCTCCCAGCAGGATACGCAGTATTTT	CASSSQQDTQYF
TRBD1	TRBV20-1	.	TRBJ2-7	TGCAGTGCTAGTCGGACAGGGGACTACGAGCAGTACTTC	CSASRTGDYEQYF
TRBD2	TRBV20-1	.	TRBJ2-5	TGCAGTGCGCCGGGACTAGCGGGTGCGGAGACCCAGTACTTC	CSAPGLAGAETQYF
TRBD1	TRBV5-1	.	TRBJ2-1	TGCGCCAGCAACCAAGGACAGGGGGCACCATACAATGAGCAGTTCTTC	CASNQGQGAPYNEQFF
.	TRBV5-5	.	TRBJ1-4	TGTGCCAGCAGCCTAACTGGGCCGGCGGAAAAACTGTTTTTT	CASSLTGPAEKLFF
TRBD1	TRBV7-3	few	TRBJ2-2	TGTGCCAGCAGCTTGGGGACAGGGGCCGGGGAGCTGTTTTTT	CASSLGTGAGELFF
TRBD1	TRBV6-5	many	TRBJ2-7	TGTGCCAGCAGTTTACAGGGGTCCTACGAGCAGTACTTC	CASSLQGSYEQYF
.	TRBV2	few	TRBJ1-1	TGTGCCAGCAGTGAAGAAGTTGAAGCTTTCTTT	CASSEEVEAFF
TRBD2	TRBV11-2	.	TRBJ2-3	TGTGCCAGCAGCCCCCTAGCGGGGGCACGGGCAGATACGCAGTATTTT	CASSPLAGARADTQYF
.	TRBV20-1	few	TRBJ1-1	TGCAGTGCTAGTCATTTAAGGGGGGTTAGGTATTGGAACACTGAAGCTTTCTTT	CSASHLRGVRYWNTEAFF
.	TRBV29-1	few	TRBJ2-3	TGCAGCGTTGAATTGGTCAGCCGAGGCACAGATACGCAGTATTTT	CSVELVSRGTDTQYF
.	TRBV3-1	many	TRBJ1-1	TGTGCCAGCAGCGAAAGAGGGGGCACTGAAGCTTTCTTT	CASSERGGTEAFF
TRBD2	TRBV7-2	.	TRBJ2-7	TGTGCCAGCAGCACGGGACTAGCGGGGGTTGCTTCCTACGAGCAGTACTTC	CASSTGLAGVASYEQYF
.	TRBV6-2/TRBV6-3	many	TRBJ2-1	TGTGCCAGCAGTTACCCCTCCGGGACCATAACCCACGATGAGCAGTTCTTC	CASSYPSGTITHDEQFF
TRBD2	TRBV5-1	many	TRBJ2-1	TGCGCCAGCAGCTTGGACTTTACCAGCGGGGAAGTCAATGAGCAGTTCTTC	CASSLDFTSGEVNEQFF
TRBD1	TRBV20-1	.	TRBJ2-7	TGCAGTGCACGCTTAACAGGGGTCCCCCCCTACGAGCAGTACTTC	CSARLTGVPPYEQYF
TRBD2	TRBV12-3/TRBV12-4	few	TRBJ2-7	TGTGCCAGCAGTAGCGGGGTGCGCTACGAGCAGTACTTC	CASSSGVRYEQYF
TRBD1	TRBV27	many	TRBJ1-5	TGTGCCAGCAGTCCGAGGACAGGGAATCAGCCCCAGCATTTT	CASSPRTGNQPQHF
TRBD1	TRBV20-1	.	TRBJ2-3	TGCAGTGCCGACAACAGGGGGCGGGAGACAGATACGCAGTATTTT	CSADNRGRETDTQYF
.	TRBV18	few	TRBJ1-5	TGTGCCAGCTCACTAGGGACCGGCTATAGCAATCAGCCCCAGCATTTT	CASSLGTGYSNQPQHF
.	TRBV11-2	.	TRBJ1-4	TGTGCCAGCAGCCTCAACCGAGGGAGGGGAGCTAATGAAAAACTGTTTTTT	CASSLNRGRGANEKLFF
.	TRBV6-1	many	TRBJ2-2	TGTGCCAGCAGTGATAGTTTTTATGAGCGCGAGAACACCGGGGAGCTGTTTTTT	CASSDSFYERENTGELFF
.	TRBV3-1	.	TRBJ1-2	TGTGCCAGCAGCCAACCGGACGGCTATGGCTACACCTTC	CASSQPDGYGYTF
TRBD1	TRBV20-1	few	TRBJ1-2	TGCAGTGCTGGGACAGGAATCGATGGCTACACCTTC	CSAGTGIDGYTF
TRBD1	TRBV10-3	.	TRBJ1-5	TGTGCCATCAGATTCCTGAGACAGGGGGCTGAAGGGAATCAGCCCCAGCATTTT	CAIRFLRQGAEGNQPQHF
.	TRBV20-1	few	TRBJ2-6	TGCAGTGCTACTGACAGATCCTCTGGGGCCAACGTCCTGACTTTC	CSATDRSSGANVLTF
TRBD1	TRBV4-3	.	TRBJ1-1	TGCGCCAGCAGCCAGGGACAGGGGATGAACACTGAAGCTTTCTTT	CASSQGQGMNTEAFF
.	TRBV7-9	many	TRBJ1-2	TGTGCCAGCAGCTTTAAATCCGTTTATGGCTACACCTTC	CASSFKSVYGYTF
.	TRBV2	few	TRBJ2-5	TGTGCCAGCAGTGCAGGAGTTACGCGCAGCCAGACCCAGTACTTC	CASSAGVTRSQTQYF
TRBD1	TRBV12-3/TRBV12-4	many	TRBJ1-5	TGTGCCAGCAGTGACAGGGTTAGGGAAGTCAATCAGCCCCAGCATTTT	CASSDRVREVNQPQHF
.	TRBV12-3/TRBV12-4	few	TRBJ1-6	TGTGCCAGCAGGGGAGGGACGGACTCCTATAATTCACCCCTCCACTTT	CASRGGTDSYNSPLHF
.	TRBV27	.	TRBJ2-7	TGTGCCAGCAGTTTAAATGACAGAACCTACGAGCAGTACTTC	CASSLNDRTYEQYF
.	TRBV20-1	.	TRBJ2-3	TGCAGTGCTAGTGGTCAGGGATGGGGCACAGATACGCAGTATTTT	CSASGQGWGTDTQYF
.	TRBV5-1	.	TRBJ2-3	TGCGCCAGCAGCCTTAGGGGGAGCACAGATACGCAGTATTTT	CASSLRGSTDTQYF
.	TRBV20-1	many	TRBJ2-3	TGCAGTGCTAGAGATCAAGCGGTCACAGATACGCAGTATTTT	CSARDQAVTDTQYF
TRBD2	TRBV7-2	.	TRBJ2-3	TGTGCCAGCAGCCAACCCCTAGCGGAGCCCACAGATACGCAGTATTTT	CASSQPLAEPTDTQYF
.	TRBV11-2	many	TRBJ2-1	TGTGCCAGCAGCTTAACTCTGGGGAAGAATGAGCAGTTCTTC	CASSLTLGKNEQFF
.	TRBV7-2	many	TRBJ2-3	TGTGCCAGCAGCGGGGGACTCGAGGCAGATACGCAGTATTTT	CASSGGLEADTQYF
.	TRBV20-1	.	TRBJ2-7	TGCAGTGCTAGCAAGACAGTAACCGAGCAGTACTTC	CSASKTVTEQYF
TRBD2	TRBV12-3/TRBV12-4	many	TRBJ2-5	TGTGCCAGCACGGGACTAGCGGGGAGGGAGACCCAGTACTTC	CASTGLAGRETQYF